The following is a T cell receptor beta chain sequence with its context. Its target is unknown. These data originate in a study of T cell responses to AZD1222 COVID-19 vaccine. Study-wide points: At baseline, just 6 or 7 AZD1222 recipients tested seropositive. Spike was spanned by vaccine-associated CD4 TCRs, with dominance at 160-218 and 743-854.

The data were produced by immunoSEQ multiplex PCR, yet TCRdb's version contains in-frame clones alone and is incomplete. The table has 140,000 to 150,000 clones, over 80% seen once. V was shortened by 6 bases and J by 0 bases, with 13 bases between the two germline ends. CDR1 and CDR2 from the germline V gene are MNHEY and SVGAGI. The CDR3 runs to 15 residues. Analyses pooled second doses at about 4 or about 12 weeks. The rearrangement uses TRBV6-5 and TRBJ2-3, with a possible D match to TRBD2 (5 bases). This TCR derives from an adult who received the AZD1222 COVID-19 vaccine. Sequencing used peripheral blood, obtained 28 days after the second AZD1222 dose. The CDR3 nucleotides read TGTGCCAGCAGCCTCCAGTGGAGGAGCACAGATACGCAGTATTTT. Translated: CASSLQWRSTDTQYF.